This T cell receptor beta chain was identified during a study of a mutant IDH1 vaccine in newly diagnosed glioma. At the level of the study: Beginning 4-6 weeks after radiotherapy alone, or with temozolomide cycles, vaccination took place. Pretreatment consisted of radiotherapy, temozolomide, or both, with most receiving both.

Time point in this sample: week 23, last vaccination. In every dose of vaccine, 300 ug of mutant IDH1 20-mer peptide was given alongside topical imiquimod. This CDR3 contains 16 residues. Germline values: CDR1 LNHNV, CDR2 YYDKDF (reference sequence). V lost 4 bases and J lost 4, with 19 bases in between. Repertoires were generated with immunoSEQ multiplex PCR, while TCRdb's copy carries only in-frame clones and drops some. Of around 85,000 clones detected, over 75% appear once; the ten largest clones hold 2% to 2.5%. Note on this clone: What it binds is unknown.

This specimen consisted of PBMCs, obtained from a glioma patient whose treatment included an IDH1 peptide vaccine. This sequence was found in a man aged 25-45 years with glioma. Some clones in this sample may be carry-over from other donors' samples. This sequence joins TRBV15 and TRBJ1-2; perhaps TRBD1 as D (6 bases). Written as DNA, the CDR3 is TGTGCCACCAGCAAGGCACTCGAGACAGGCCCCTATGGCTACACCTTC. Its protein is CATSKALETGPYGYTF.